This paragraph covers one TCR beta chain sequence. As yet, its antigen is unknown. This sample stems from a study of shared clonotypes between healthy human individuals. Notes on the study in general: Generally, naive subsets (rather than memory subsets) showed larger estimated richness.

In the original workflow: Junction-only sequences without quality scores came from ImmunoSEQ, so filtering differed. The protocol was immunoSEQ multiplex PCR, while the TCRdb copy is restricted to in-frame clones and leaves out a portion. V, J and clone size derive from that table, while D and trimming were established from the DNA sequence. This sample has 2,500,000 or so clones, with just under 95% found just once. V lost 7 bases, J lost 6 bases, and 16 bases lay in between. The germline CDR1 and CDR2 sequences are SNHLY and FYNNEI. The CDR3 is 15 residues long. The V gene is TRBV2, the J gene TRBJ1-6, with no clear D. Sequences were obtained from naive CD4+ T cells from PBMCs. Subset given: CD45RA+ positively selected. This clonotype originated in a man aged 18 to 29 in good health. Some clones in this sample may be carry-over from other donors' samples. This CDR3 is CASTTHLGVNSPLHF. The DNA for the CDR3 is TGTGCCAGCACGACTCACCTCGGGGTTAATTCACCCCTCCACTTT.